A selection of T cell receptor beta chains follows, all from one sample in a study of T cell changes during pregnancy in multiple sclerosis. The data were produced by immunoSEQ multiplex PCR, yet TCRdb's version contains in-frame clones alone and is incomplete. The sample holds 55,000 to 65,000 clones, more than 80% seen once. The source material was peripheral blood, sampled in the first trimester of pregnancy. Receptors originate from a female donor in good health, enrolled as a control in a pregnancy study. The CDR3 runs from the conserved cysteine through the conserved F or W. The D gene is left open where the match is weak. Clone size is given for some rows only: seen once, a few or many times, or a class if the clone is expanded.

j_call d_call clone_size v_call cdr3_nt cdr3_aa
TRBJ2-3 . . TRBV5-6 TGTGCCAGCAGCCCCCAGGACAACACAGATACGCAGTATTTT CASSPQDNTDTQYF
TRBJ1-2 TRBD1 once TRBV19 TGTGCCACGAAAAGGGACAGCCTTAACTATGGCTACACCTTC CATKRDSLNYGYTF
TRBJ2-3 . . TRBV5-4 TGTGCCAGCGCCTTAAGACTGGGGAGCCGGACAGATACGCAGTATTTT CASALRLGSRTDTQYF
TRBJ1-2 . . TRBV27 TGTGCCAGCAGGACCTTATCGGGCCAGGGAGGGTGGGGACGTTATGGCTACACCTTC CASRTLSGQGGWGRYGYTF
TRBJ2-5 TRBD2 once TRBV7-9 TGTGCCAGCAGCCTAAAAAAGCGGGGGGGCCTTTCCGACCAAGAGACCCAGTACTTC CASSLKKRGGLSDQETQYF
TRBJ1-2 . . TRBV7-9 TGTGCCAGCAGCTTAGGAGGGTTGGGTGGCTACACCTTC CASSLGGLGGYTF
TRBJ2-7 . . TRBV5-1 TGCGCCAGCAGCTTGGCATTAACAGGCGCCGCAGACGAGCAGTACTTC CASSLALTGAADEQYF
TRBJ1-1 . once TRBV7-3 TGTGCCAGCAGCTTAAATTCAGGCGAGAACACTGAAGCTTTCTTT CASSLNSGENTEAFF
TRBJ1-1 . . TRBV29-1 TGCAGCGTTGCGTACAGGGTAGACACTGAAGCTTTCTTT CSVAYRVDTEAFF
TRBJ2-7 TRBD1 . TRBV7-3 TGTGCCAGCAGCTTAGGCAGACAGGGAGAGGGCGAGCAGTACTTC CASSLGRQGEGEQYF
TRBJ1-4 . . TRBV11-3 TGTGCCAGCAGCCGGAGCGGACCTGGCCGGGATGAAAAACTGTTTTTT CASSRSGPGRDEKLFF
TRBJ2-7 TRBD1 . TRBV7-8 TGTGCCAGCAGCCCGGACCGGGACAGTTTCTTCTACGAGCAGTACTTC CASSPDRDSFFYEQYF
TRBJ1-5 TRBD1 . TRBV2 TGTGCCAGCAGCCAGGACAGGGCATCTGCCAATCAGCCCCAGCATTTT CASSQDRASANQPQHF
TRBJ1-2 TRBD1 . TRBV11-3 TGTGCCAGCAGCCTCACCGGGACAGGAAGTGGCTACACCTTC CASSLTGTGSGYTF
TRBJ1-1 . . TRBV11-3 TGTGCCACAGGGAGGGGGATGAACACTGAAGCTTTCTTT CATGRGMNTEAFF
TRBJ1-1 TRBD1 . TRBV14 TGTGCCAGCAGCCTGAGACAGGGGCGCGGGGAAGCTTTCTTT CASSLRQGRGEAFF
TRBJ1-2 TRBD1 . TRBV4-2 TGTGCCAGCAGCCCGCTGGGTCCCGATTGGACGGGACAGCTAAGCTATGGCTACACCTTC CASSPLGPDWTGQLSYGYTF
TRBJ2-3 TRBD2 . TRBV18 TGTGCCAGCTCACCACCGCTAGCGGGGGGGCCAGATACGCAGTATTTT CASSPPLAGGPDTQYF
TRBJ1-3 TRBD1 . TRBV6-5 TGTGCCAGCAGCACGACAGGGTCGGATGGAAACACCATATATTTT CASSTTGSDGNTIYF
TRBJ1-4 TRBD1 . TRBV9 TGTGCCAGCAGCGTGGGACAGGATGGGGAAAAACTGTTTTTT CASSVGQDGEKLFF
TRBJ1-2 . . TRBV20-1 TGCAGTGCGGACTTTCGCTATGGCTACACCTTC CSADFRYGYTF
TRBJ2-7 . . TRBV2 TGTGCCAGCACCAGGGCCTACGAGCAGTACTTC CASTRAYEQYF
TRBJ1-1 TRBD1 . TRBV7-2 TGTGCCAGCAGCTCAATGACAGGGGGCCTCACTGAAGCTTTCTTT CASSSMTGGLTEAFF
TRBJ2-3 TRBD1 . TRBV9 TGTGCCAGCAGCGGAGGGGGACAGGGGGCAGATACGCAGTATTTT CASSGGGQGADTQYF
TRBJ1-6 . . TRBV4-3 TGCGCCAGCAGCCAATCGGGTATTTCACCCCTCCACTTT CASSQSGISPLHF
TRBJ1-1 . . TRBV9 TGTGCCAGCAGCGGGGAGGGGGGGACTGAAGCTTTCTTT CASSGEGGTEAFF
TRBJ2-7 . . TRBV4-1 TGCGCCAGCAGCCAAGATCGAGACAACGAGCAGTACTTC CASSQDRDNEQYF
TRBJ2-3 TRBD2 . TRBV30 TGTGCCTGGAGTGCGACGGGGGGGCCGGCAGATACGCAGTATTTT CAWSATGGPADTQYF
TRBJ2-7 TRBD2 . TRBV9 TGTGCCAGCAGCCGGGAGGGGGGCAGCATCTACGAGCAGTACTTC CASSREGGSIYEQYF
TRBJ2-7 . . TRBV19 TGTGCCAGTAGTCTTTCCGGCGAGCAGTACTTC CASSLSGEQYF
TRBJ1-2 TRBD1 once TRBV7-3 TGTGCCACCGGAAATCCCCCGACAGGGGGCGGTCGGGATGGCTACACCTTC CATGNPPTGGGRDGYTF
TRBJ2-5 . . TRBV6-6 TGTGCCAGCAGTTACCAAGGGGGTCAAGAGACCCAGTACTTC CASSYQGGQETQYF
TRBJ1-2 TRBD1 . TRBV9 TGTGCCAGCAGCGTAGGGGGACAGGGAAGCTATGGCTACACCTTC CASSVGGQGSYGYTF
TRBJ2-5 TRBD2 . TRBV11-3 TGTGCCAGCAGCTTAGCGGGGGGGTCGCAAGAGACCCAGTACTTC CASSLAGGSQETQYF
TRBJ2-1 . once TRBV7-3 TGTGCCAGCAGCTACCGAAGACTAGACAATGAGCAGTTCTTC CASSYRRLDNEQFF
TRBJ2-5 TRBD1 . TRBV6-1 TGTGCCAGCAGTGAACCGGGACAGGGTTTCCAAGAGACCCAGTACTTC CASSEPGQGFQETQYF
TRBJ1-2 . . TRBV2 TGTGCCAGCAGTGAACAGATCAACTATGGCTACACCTTC CASSEQINYGYTF
TRBJ2-1 . once TRBV27 TGTGCCAGCAGTTTAGGCGGCGGTGAGCAGTTCTTC CASSLGGGEQFF
TRBJ1-2 TRBD1 . TRBV20-1 TGCAGTGTGATGACAGGGATGGGCTACACCTTC CSVMTGMGYTF
TRBJ1-4 TRBD1 . TRBV30 TGTGCCGCAGCGACAGGGACAGGTGAAAAACTGTTTTTT CAAATGTGEKLFF
TRBJ1-1 . . TRBV4-2 TGTGCCAGCAGCCAACCCCGGGAGGGGGTTAACACTGAAGCTTTCTTT CASSQPREGVNTEAFF
TRBJ2-7 . . TRBV10-3 TGTGCCATCAGAGGGGATCGGGACGAGCAGTACTTC CAIRGDRDEQYF
TRBJ1-4 . . TRBV4-1 TGCGCCAGCAGCCAAGAGGGGCAGGGGGAAAAACTGTTTTTT CASSQEGQGEKLFF
TRBJ1-4 TRBD1 . TRBV30 TGTGCCTGGAGAGGAACAGGGGGCGATGTTGAAAAACTGTTTTTT CAWRGTGGDVEKLFF
TRBJ1-3 . . TRBV5-1 TGCGCCAGCAGCTTGGGACAGGCTGGAAACACCATATATTTT CASSLGQAGNTIYF
TRBJ1-2 . . TRBV4-2 TGTGCCAGCAGCCAAGATCGTGAGGGGGACTATGGCTACACCTTC CASSQDREGDYGYTF
TRBJ2-7 . . TRBV5-8 TGTGCCAGCAGCTTGAGCGGGTTACGCGAGCAGTACTTC CASSLSGLREQYF
TRBJ2-7 . . TRBV30 TGTGCCTGGAGTGAAGTTCTTAAGGGGGGGGACGAGCAGTACTTC CAWSEVLKGGDEQYF
TRBJ2-3 TRBD2 . TRBV2 TGTGCCAGCAGCCTCCTACCTAGCGGGGGATACACAGATACGCAGTATTTT CASSLLPSGGYTDTQYF
TRBJ2-5 . . TRBV5-1 TGCGCCAGCAACTATGACAGGGAGGCCCAGTACTTC CASNYDREAQYF
TRBJ1-3 TRBD1 . TRBV7-9 TGTGCCAGCAGTCTAAACAGGGGCACCGGAAACACCATATATTTT CASSLNRGTGNTIYF
TRBJ2-4 TRBD2 . TRBV19 TGTGCCAGTAGTTTCCTAGCGGGGGGTAACAAAAACATTCAGTACTTC CASSFLAGGNKNIQYF
TRBJ1-2 . . TRBV30 TGTGCCTGGGCAGGTTTTGGCTACACCTTC CAWAGFGYTF